The clone carrying this T cell receptor beta chain was seen only a few times. This entry comes from a study of identical twins. Healthy Caucasians were all of the donors. This CDR3 has 16 amino acids. The germline V gene has CDR1 SGHDN and CDR2 FVKESK. V gave up 3 bases and J gave up 3 bases; unmatched junction bases: 7. The cDNA had a unique molecular identifier and a template-switch universal primer site. TCRdb analysed the 5' RACE reads with MiXCR anew, one entry per CDR3 protein. The table lists hundreds of thousands of distinct CDR3 sequences, around an eighth of them singletons. The same data also contributed to another study, on yellow fever vaccine responses in identical twins. That study adds: Twins reportedly had a vaccine T cell response that seemed partly convergent, partly personalized.

Sequencing was carried out using CD8+ T cells sorted from blood. The receptor comes from a woman between 18 and 29 years old in good health. The chain combines TRBV14 with TRBJ2-4; TRBD1 aligns across 8 bases. The CDR3 spells CASSHRAGGGKNIQYF. The DNA for the CDR3 is TGTGCCAGCAGCCATCGAGCAGGGGGCGGCAAAAACATTCAGTACTTC.